One sample yielded the 23 T cell receptor beta chains listed below, sequenced in a study of blood T cell repertoires in COVID-19. Data came from immunoSEQ multiplex PCR; TCRdb stores just in-frame clones and leaves some out. The sample lists tens of thousands of clones, around 86% occurring once. Sequenced sample: peripheral blood. All receptors come from an elderly woman with acute or convalescent COVID-19.

The J gene is TRBJ2-1, the V gene TRBV7-3, with 11 bases that match TRBD2. Germline-derived CDR1 and CDR2 are SGHTA and FQGTGA. Trimming removed 6 bases from V and 1 base from J; junction bases left unmatched: 11. The CDR3 contains 18 residues. CDR3 in amino acids: CASRLAGGPRTSYNEQFF. DNA for the CDR3: TGTGCCAGCAGGCTAGCGGGAGGACCCAGGACGTCCTACAATGAGCAGTTCTTC.

V gene TRBV2 combines with J gene TRBJ1-1, with D possibly being TRBD1 (6 bases). The CDR3 spans 14 residues. The germline gives CDR1 SNHLY, CDR2 FYNNEI. With 4 bases removed from V and 1 base from J, the gap between germline ends came to 10 bases. DNA for the CDR3: TGTGCCAGCAGTGTGGGGGCGACGAACACTGAAGCTTTCTTT. This codes for CASSVGATNTEAFF.

The chain carries TRBV28 and TRBJ2-5, with a possible D match to TRBD1 (5 bases). The length of the CDR3 is 15 residues. The ends were cut back, 2 bases at V and 5 bases at J, with 15 bases in the middle. Looked up from germline, CDR1 is MDHEN and CDR2 is SYDVKM. The CDR3 protein is CASSLTWGIRETQYF. CDR3 nucleotide sequence: TGTGCCAGCAGTTTAACTTGGGGCATACGGGAGACCCAGTACTTC.

This chain uses TRBV12-5 with TRBJ1-1; D not resolved. The V and J ends lost 2 bases and 1 base respectively, with 14 bases between them. The CDR3 has 16 amino acids. CDR1 is LGHNT, CDR2 FRNRAP, per germline. CDR3 in DNA: TGTGCTAGTGGTTTGCCTTTAGCAGCCGGGAACACTGAAGCTTTCTTT. The encoded protein is CASGLPLAAGNTEAFF.

This clone was recorded once. V usage is TRBV5-6 and J usage is TRBJ2-7; D remains unclear. V lost 0 bases and J lost 0, with 13 bases in between. The CDR3 has 16 residues. Germline CDR1 SGHDT, CDR2 YYEEEE. CDR3 in DNA: TGTGCCAGCAGCTTGGACCCTACGCCCTCCTCCTACGAGCAGTACTTC. Translation gives CASSLDPTPSSYEQYF.

The gene calls are TRBV2 and TRBJ2-3; TRBD2 matches 7 bases. The CDR3 loop spans 15 amino acids. The ends lost 3 bases at V and 2 bases at J; junction bases unmatched: 5. CDR1 is SNHLY and CDR2 is FYNNEI in the germline V gene. The CDR3 region is CASSDSGLSTDTQYF. In DNA form, the CDR3 reads TGTGCCAGCAGTGATAGCGGGCTTTCCACAGATACGCAGTATTTT. Based on the CDR3 plus reference TRBV2 and TRBJ2-3, the full variable domain is EPEVTQTPSHQVTQMGQEVILRCVPISNHLYFYWYRQILGQKVEFLVSFYNNEISEKSEIFDDQFSVERPDGSNFTLKIRSTKLEDSAMYFCASSDSGLSTDTQYFGPGTRLTVL.

This chain connects TRBV28 to TRBJ2-5, with D possibly being TRBD2 (5 bases). Germline loops: CDR1 MDHEN, CDR2 SYDVKM. CDR3 length equals 12 residues. The ends were cut back, 4 bases at V and 9 bases at J, with 12 bases in the middle. The CDR3 loop is CASSSPGLAQYF. CDR3 DNA: TGTGCCAGCAGTTCCCCGGGGTTGGCCCAGTACTTC.

The chain combines TRBV5-1 with TRBJ1-1, with 9 bases that match TRBD1. The junction had 5 bases not matched to a gene; V was cut back by 0 bases and J by 5 bases. This CDR3 comprises 15 residues. Per germline, CDR1 SGHRS and CDR2 YFSETQ. CDR3 protein: CASSLVWTGVTEAFF. CDR3 DNA: TGCGCCAGCAGCTTGGTTTGGACAGGGGTGACTGAAGCTTTCTTT.

The chain has TRBV2 and TRBJ1-6, with D possibly TRBD1 on 6 matching bases. With 2 bases removed from V and 10 bases from J, the gap between germline ends came to 12 bases. The CDR3 loop spans 14 amino acids. CDR1 is SNHLY and CDR2 is FYNNEI in the germline V gene. The CDR3 nucleotides read TGTGCCAGCAGTGAACGGGGGGCTGGGTCACCCCTCCACTTT. Its translation: CASSERGAGSPLHF.

The genes are TRBV5-1 and TRBJ2-1; D is perhaps TRBD1 (6 bases). Between the trimmed V and J ends, which lost 4 bases and 8 bases, there was a span of 16 bases. The CDR3 has 14 residues. Per germline, CDR1 SGHRS and CDR2 YFSETQ. The CDR3 nucleotides read TGCGCCAGCAGCGTCACAGGGATTGTGGATGAGCAGTTCTTC. This codes for CASSVTGIVDEQFF. The full variable domain, its missing parts supplied by reference TRBV5-1 and TRBJ2-1, is KAGVTQTPRYLIKTRGQQVTLSCSPISGHRSVSWYQQTPGQGLQFLFEYFSETQRNKGNFPGRFSGRQFSNSRSEMNVSTLELGDSALYLCASSVTGIVDEQFFGPGTRLTVL.

V usage is TRBV29-1 and J usage is TRBJ2-1, with D perhaps matching TRBD2 (6 bases). V shed 4 bases and J shed 6 bases, with 19 bases lying between them. The germline gives CDR1 SQVTM, CDR2 ANQGSEA. This CDR3 is built from 15 residues. The CDR3 here is CSVGEGAGMGNEQFF. CDR3 in DNA: TGCAGCGTTGGGGAAGGGGCGGGAATGGGCAATGAGCAGTTCTTC.

This chain connects TRBV3-1 (or the pseudogene TRBV3-2) to TRBJ1-3; TRBD1 matches 8 bases. This CDR3 comprises 14 residues. The trim removed 3 bases at V and 9 bases at J, leaving 7 bases unmatched. Germline V CDR1 and CDR2: LGHDT, YNNKEL (reference sequence). The CDR3 region is CASSHLDRDGTIYF. DNA for the CDR3: TGTGCCAGCAGCCACCTGGACAGGGACGGCACCATATATTTT.

The rearrangement uses TRBV5-1 and TRBJ1-4, with D perhaps TRBD1 (6 bases). CDR3 size: 15 residues. V was cut by 2 bases and J by 6 bases, with 14 bases left in between. Germline V gene lookup returns CDR1 SGHRS and CDR2 YFSETQ. The CDR3 coding sequence is TGCGCCAGCAGCTTAGGGGGGGACACTGATGAAAAACTGTTTTTT. Translating gives CASSLGGDTDEKLFF.

The V call is TRBV6-2 or TRBV6-3, the J call TRBJ2-7; no firm D call. Germline CDR1 reads MNHEY; CDR2 reads SVGEGT. The CDR3 consists of 13 residues. Between the trimmed V and J ends, which lost 6 bases and 2 bases, there was a span of 11 bases. CDR3 in amino acids: CASSRATPYEQYF. CDR3 nucleotides: TGTGCCAGCAGCCGGGCCACACCCTACGAGCAGTACTTC.

CDR3 DNA: TGTGCCTGGAGACAGGGGGCTTCTGGAAACACCATATATTTT. Amino acids: CAWRQGASGNTIYF. The genes are TRBV30 and TRBJ1-3; TRBD1 matches at 9 bases. Germline CDR1 GTSNPN, CDR2 SVGIG (reference sequence). V lost 3 bases, J lost 1 base, and 1 base stayed unmatched. There are 14 residues in the CDR3. The full variable domain, its missing parts supplied by reference TRBV30 and TRBJ1-3, is SQTIHQWPATLVQPVGSPLSLECTVEGTSNPNLYWYRQAAGRGLQLLFYSVGIGQISSEVPQNLSASRPQDRQFILSSKKLLLSDSGFYLCAWRQGASGNTIYFGEGSWLTVV.

The J gene is TRBJ1-3, the V gene TRBV15, with D unclear. Germline loops: CDR1 LNHNV, CDR2 YYDKDF (reference sequence). Trimming took off 3 bases at V and 0 bases at J, with 12 bases between the two ends. This CDR3 has 16 residues. As DNA, the CDR3 is TGTGCCACCAGCAGTCTTAGCGGCTACTCTGGAAACACCATATATTTT. Its translation: CATSSLSGYSGNTIYF.

The chain uses TRBV6-5 and TRBJ2-7; 12 nucleotides line up with TRBD2. Looked up from germline, CDR1 is MNHEY and CDR2 is SVGAGI. Trimming took 6 bases from V and 2 from J; bases not matched to a gene: 2. This CDR3 is 14 amino acids long. CDR3 protein: CASSRTSGTYEQYF. The CDR3 DNA follows: TGTGCCAGCAGCCGGACTAGCGGGACCTACGAGCAGTACTTC.

V is TRBV3-1 (or the pseudogene TRBV3-2) and J is TRBJ1-1; D unclear. The CDR3 runs 14 residues. Germline V gene data show CDR1 as LGHDT and CDR2 as YNNKEL (reference sequence). V gave up 0 bases and J gave up 1 base, with 6 bases separating them. CDR3 loop: CASSQETGNTEAFF. The DNA for the CDR3 is TGTGCCAGCAGCCAAGAGACGGGGAACACTGAAGCTTTCTTT.

The V call is TRBV5-1, the J call TRBJ2-1, with a possible D match to TRBD2 (6 bases). Per the germline V gene, CDR1 is SGHRS and CDR2 is YFSETQ. Trimming pared 0 bases from V and 7 bases from J, leaving 20 bases between. CDR3 length: 17 residues. The CDR3, as DNA: TGCGCCAGCAGCTTGGGCCCACAGCGCCTACGGGGGAATGAGCAGTTCTTC. Protein product: CASSLGPQRLRGNEQFF.

This sequence joins TRBV5-3 and TRBJ2-7; TRBD1 matches at 12 bases. TRBV5-3 is labeled an ORF, and its function is uncertain. This CDR3 has 19 residues. V gave up 4 bases and J gave up 3 bases; unmatched junction bases: 17. CDR3 nucleotides: TGTGCCAGAAGCCAAAACTCCGGGACAGGGGGCCAATTTTACTACGAGCAGTACTTC. Encoded protein: CARSQNSGTGGQFYYEQYF.

In this sample, this clone turned up a few times. The chain combines TRBV5-4 with TRBJ2-3; 11 positions agree with TRBD2. V lost 1 base and J lost 3; bases outside the gene matches: 7. The germline V gene has CDR1 SGHNT and CDR2 YYREEE (reference sequence). The CDR3 covers 17 residues. The CDR3, as DNA: TGTGCCAGCAGCTTGACTAGCGGGAGAGCTGGGACAGATACGCAGTATTTT. Translating it yields CASSLTSGRAGTDTQYF.

The chain's CDR3 is CASSVVGINYGYTF. The DNA of the CDR3 is TGTGCCAGCAGCGTGGTCGGGATAAACTATGGCTACACCTTC. The chain employs TRBV5-5 and TRBJ1-2; D uncertain. Germline V gene lookup returns CDR1 SGHKS and CDR2 YYEKEE (reference sequence). Deletions cut 4 bases from V and 2 bases from J, with 12 bases between. This CDR3 has 14 residues.

The CDR3 nucleotides read TGTGCCAGCAGCCAAGCCACAGGGCTCCAAGAGACCCAGTACTTC. Translation gives CASSQATGLQETQYF. The rearrangement links TRBV3-1 (or the pseudogene TRBV3-2) to TRBJ2-5, with D tentatively TRBD1 (6 bases). The V gene's germline CDR1 is LGHDT and CDR2 YNNKEL (reference sequence). The CDR3 is made up of 15 amino acids. V was trimmed by 1 base and J by 1 base, leaving 10 bases between them.